This TCR beta chain was retrieved from a study of STAT5B mutations in CD4+ large granular lymphocyte leukemia. Study-level points and caveats: TRBV06-family usage was enriched in top patient clones (8/27) versus controls (2/35). Only five to seven CD4-sorted patient samples were compared with healthy controls for clonality.

The V gene lost 0 bases and the J gene lost 4 bases, with 15 bases spanning the gap. The CDR3 consists of 16 residues. Germline assignment: CDR1 GTSNPN and CDR2 SVGIG (reference sequence). Depending on availability, patient cells were bead-separated fractions or unselected PBMC. Comments on this clone: Antigen unknown.

Original processing methods: Putative leukemic clones, 55 to 65 in all, each exceeded 5% of the repertoire. Profiling relied on immunoSEQ multiplex PCR, and the TCRdb table lists in-frame clones only, not all of them. For V, J and clone size, that table is used; D and trimming come from the DNA. The repertoire holds 9,800 or so clones, with about four fifths as singletons. The gene calls are TRBV30 and TRBJ2-2; D might be TRBD2 (5 bases). The sample consisted of PBMCs. The TCR was taken from a man aged 55 to 69 with CD4+ T-cell large granular lymphocyte leukemia. The CDR3 coding sequence is TGTGCCTGGAGTGTACTGGTCGGGAAGGGCACCGGGGAGCTGTTTTTT. Translating gives CAWSVLVGKGTGELFF.